Here is one T cell receptor beta chain with its context. No antigen is known for it. Nothing much larger sits one base from this clone, and base qualities are not available. The data stem from a study of cytomegalovirus exposure and HLA in healthy donors (dated by TCRdb to the late 2010s). Looking at the study overall: According to a later analysis, the 120 or so validation repertoires were produced on the same platform as the roughly 720 repertoires of the first cohort. The study was designed to test whether signatures of past pathogen exposure could be identified by cataloging public T cell receptors. Along with the roughly 610-subject first cohort, a separate validation cohort of 120 different subjects was used. To predict cytomegalovirus infection status, the study brought together high-throughput TCR immunosequencing, statistical association of individual TCRs with disease status, and machine learning.

From the germline V gene (reference sequence), CDR1 is LNHNV and CDR2 is YYDKDF. The CDR3, cysteine through phenylalanine, is 17 amino acids long. Here the CDR3 DNA is all that survives: 51 bases in frame from base 1. V is reduced by 7 bases and J by 2 bases, leaving a spacing of 20 bases between them. Libraries were built with the immunoSEQ multiplex PCR assay. The published analysis was carried out like this. A statistical classification framework was built for diagnosing cytomegalovirus status from the catalog of TCR beta chain sequences. TCRdb obtained this table from immuneACCESS and retained in-frame rearrangements with V and J assigned. These tables miss some clones; where compared with another copy, unresolved V genes account for less than half of the shortfall, and the remainder is unexplained. The V and J calls and clone size are taken from that table; D and trimming were inferred from the DNA. The sample yields 250,000 to 400,000 clones; roughly 87% were counted once. The ten largest clones represent about 1.2% of the sample.

The donors were included in the validation cohort of roughly 130 subjects, a group kept apart from the roughly 730-subject first cohort. What the research found in general, with its limitations: Subsequent analysis determined that TCRs grouped into clusters in the first cohort also showed a tendency toward co-occurrence across the 130 or so validation repertoires, and approximately 94% of cluster scores exceeded 0. In the study, approximately 160 TCR beta chains were listed as associated with cytomegalovirus. The classifier was reported to diagnose cytomegalovirus status with high specificity and sensitivity in both the original and validation cohorts. A few of the identified cytomegalovirus-associated TCR beta chains were confirmed in vitro to be specific for cytomegalovirus antigens. The authors suggested that the approach could potentially be extended to other disease states and immunological phenotypes. Across donors, most TCR sequences were observed very rarely, whereas some public TCRs were present in many individuals. A later analysis had no HLA typing for the validation cohort, so co-occurrence there was scored across all 130 or so repertoires.

The chain links TRBV15 with TRBJ2-2, with the identity of the D gene unclear. The TCR originated in a woman aged 30 to 39 in good health and CMV-seropositive. Sequencing was performed on PBMCs. The DNA sequence is given as TGTGCCACCACCCAGAGGCCCCCGGGTCCCAACACCGGGGAGCTGTTTTTT. This gives the protein CATTQRPPGPNTGELFF.